Reported below is one TCR beta chain. The data are from a study of blood T cell repertoires in COVID-19. In the authors' methods: Estimates of nucleated cell counts were drawn from the amplification of reference gene primers. Sequencing was performed with immunoSEQ multiplex PCR; in TCRdb, only in-frame clones are kept and a portion is missing. V, J and clone size reflect that table, while D and trimming were determined from the DNA. The repertoire holds approximately 200,000 clones, with 75% to 90% as singletons. Participants were aged about 18 to 100 years from around 26 US areas. Cohorts were based on clinical histories the participants reported. Donors in Cohort 3 counted as recovered after two negative PCRs, clearance, or symptom resolution. Trimming took 6 bases from V and 4 from J; bases not matched to a gene: 2. The CDR3 totals 12 residues. The germline V gene encodes CDR1 WNHNN and CDR2 SYGVQD (reference sequence).

Sequencing was carried out using PBMCs or T cells enriched from blood (not recorded which). The rearrangement uses TRBV10-1 and TRBJ1-1; 7 nucleotides line up with TRBD1. The receptor was derived from a man aged 30 to 45 who had recovered from COVID-19. The CDR3 sequence: CASRGTATEAFF. The CDR3 DNA sequence: TGCGCCAGCAGAGGGACAGCCACTGAAGCTTTCTTT.